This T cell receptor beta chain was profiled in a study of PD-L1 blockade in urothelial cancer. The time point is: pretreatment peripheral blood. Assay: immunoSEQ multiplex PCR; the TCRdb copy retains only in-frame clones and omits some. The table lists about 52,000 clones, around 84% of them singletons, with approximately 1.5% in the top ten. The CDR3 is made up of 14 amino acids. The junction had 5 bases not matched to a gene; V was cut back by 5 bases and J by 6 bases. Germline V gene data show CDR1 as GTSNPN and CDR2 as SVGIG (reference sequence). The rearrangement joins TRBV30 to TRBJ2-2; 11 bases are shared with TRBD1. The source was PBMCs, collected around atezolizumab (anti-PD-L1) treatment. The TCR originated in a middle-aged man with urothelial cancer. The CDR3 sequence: CAWGTGGLAGELFF. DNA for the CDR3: TGTGCCTGGGGGACAGGGGGATTGGCCGGGGAGCTGTTTTTT.